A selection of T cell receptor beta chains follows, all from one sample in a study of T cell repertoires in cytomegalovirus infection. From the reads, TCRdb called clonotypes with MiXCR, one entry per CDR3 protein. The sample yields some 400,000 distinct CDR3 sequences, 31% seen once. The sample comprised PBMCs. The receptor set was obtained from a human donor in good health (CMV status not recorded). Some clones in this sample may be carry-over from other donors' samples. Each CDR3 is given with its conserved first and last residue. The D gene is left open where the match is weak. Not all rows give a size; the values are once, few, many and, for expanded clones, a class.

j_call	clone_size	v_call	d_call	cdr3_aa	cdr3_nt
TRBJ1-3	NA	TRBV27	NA	CASSRSPLEVGNTIYF	TGTGCCAGCAGTAGGTCGCCTCTCGAAGTTGGAAACACCATATATTTT
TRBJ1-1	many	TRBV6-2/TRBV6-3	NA	CASTTLDLDTEAFF	TGTGCCAGCACCACTCTCGACCTTGACACTGAAGCTTTCTTT
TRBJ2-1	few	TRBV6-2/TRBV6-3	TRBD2	CASRRGGVYNEQFF	TGTGCCAGCAGGCGGGGGGGGGTCTACAATGAGCAGTTCTTC
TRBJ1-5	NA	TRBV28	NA	CASSSFGNQPQHF	TGTGCCAGCAGTTCATTTGGGAATCAGCCCCAGCATTTT
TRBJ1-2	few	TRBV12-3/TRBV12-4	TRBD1	CASRRQGNYGYTF	TGTGCCAGCAGGCGACAGGGAAACTATGGCTACACCTTC
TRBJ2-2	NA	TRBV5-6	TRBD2	CASTYVTSGGAQGVGELFF	TGTGCCAGCACCTACGTTACTAGCGGGGGAGCTCAGGGTGTCGGGGAGCTGTTTTTT
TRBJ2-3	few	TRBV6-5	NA	CASSAAGLKYF	TGTGCCAGCAGCGCGGCGGGACTCAAGTATTTT
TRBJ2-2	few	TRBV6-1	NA	CASTVGQLNTGELFF	TGTGCCAGCACCGTAGGACAGCTTAACACCGGGGAGCTGTTTTTT
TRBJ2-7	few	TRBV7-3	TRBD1	CASSLTAGTGVREQYF	TGTGCCAGCAGCTTAACGGCAGGGACAGGGGTGAGGGAGCAGTACTTC
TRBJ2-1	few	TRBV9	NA	CASSVVSGATYNEQFF	TGTGCCAGCAGCGTAGTAAGCGGAGCAACCTACAATGAGCAGTTCTTC
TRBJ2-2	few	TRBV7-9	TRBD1	CASSSNPGQGASFTGELFF	TGTGCCAGCAGCTCCAATCCCGGACAGGGGGCCTCTTTCACCGGGGAGCTGTTTTTT
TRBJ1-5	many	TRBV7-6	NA	CASSPLGGYNQPQHF	TGTGCCAGCAGCCCCTTGGGCGGGTACAATCAGCCCCAGCATTTT
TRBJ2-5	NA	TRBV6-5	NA	CASSPLYVAQETQYF	TGTGCCAGCAGCCCCTTATATGTTGCCCAAGAGACCCAGTACTTC
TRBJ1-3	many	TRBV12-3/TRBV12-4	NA	CASSFMVSGNTIYF	TGTGCCAGCAGTTTCATGGTCTCTGGAAACACCATATATTTT
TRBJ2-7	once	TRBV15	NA	CRFAGKSSYEQYF	TGTCGGTTTGCGGGCAAGAGCTCCTACGAGCAGTACTTC
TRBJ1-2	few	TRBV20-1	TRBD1	CSAIPHRDSGYTF	TGCAGTGCTATCCCCCATCGGGACAGCGGCTACACCTTC
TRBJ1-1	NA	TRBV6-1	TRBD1	CASSNPGQPMNTEAFF	TGTGCCAGCAGTAACCCGGGACAGCCCATGAACACTGAAGCTTTCTTT
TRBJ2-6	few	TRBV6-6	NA	CASSYSRLGSSGANVLTF	TGTGCCAGCAGTTACTCGAGACTGGGCTCCTCTGGGGCCAACGTCCTGACTTTC
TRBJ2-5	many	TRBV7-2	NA	CASSLARDIWYQETQYF	TGTGCCAGCAGCTTAGCGCGGGACATTTGGTACCAAGAGACCCAGTACTTC
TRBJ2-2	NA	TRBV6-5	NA	CASSYVRGPGELFF	TGTGCCAGCAGTTACGTCCGGGGTCCCGGGGAGCTGTTTTTT
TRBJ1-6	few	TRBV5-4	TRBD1	CASSARDRFNSPLHF	TGTGCCAGCAGCGCCCGGGACAGATTTAATTCACCCCTCCACTTT
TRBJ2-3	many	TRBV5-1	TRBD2	CASSSTSGSADTQYF	TGCGCCAGCAGCTCGACTAGCGGGAGCGCAGATACGCAGTATTTT
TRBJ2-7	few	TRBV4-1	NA	CASSQDVGSYEQYF	TGCGCCAGCAGCCAAGACGTGGGCTCCTACGAGCAGTACTTC
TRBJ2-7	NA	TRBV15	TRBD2	CATSSSSGEGEQYF	TGTGCCACCAGCTCCTCCTCGGGGGAGGGCGAGCAGTACTTC
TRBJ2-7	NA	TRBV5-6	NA	CASSPASAYEQYF	TGTGCCAGCAGCCCCGCTAGCGCCTACGAGCAGTACTTC